This passage covers 2 T cell receptor beta chains from one sample sequenced in a study of cytomegalovirus exposure and HLA in healthy donors. Clones were sequenced by immunoSEQ multiplex PCR, and TCRdb holds only the in-frame ones, with some missing. Of 120,000 or so clones in the sample, about nine tenths were seen once. Sequencing input: PBMCs. These receptors came from a young man in good health and CMV-seronegative.

The chain couples TRBV27 to TRBJ1-5, with 10 bases matching TRBD1. Germline trimming cut 0 bases from V and 5 bases from J; bases unmatched to any gene: 1. Germline V gives CDR1 MNHEY, CDR2 SMNVEV (reference sequence). The CDR3 runs 15 residues. The DNA of the CDR3 is TGTGCCAGCAGTTTATCGGGACAGGGGTATCAGCCCCAGCATTTT. Encoded protein: CASSLSGQGYQPQHF.

The chain combines TRBV6-1 with TRBJ1-5, with D maybe TRBD1 (5 bases). CDR3 size: 16 residues. Germline CDR1 reads MNHNS; CDR2 reads SASEGT. Trimming took 3 bases from V and 0 from J, leaving 12 bases between them. The CDR3 is CASSEWDFYSNQPQHF. DNA of the CDR3: TGTGCCAGCAGTGAGTGGGACTTTTATAGCAATCAGCCCCAGCATTTT.